This T cell receptor (beta chain) originates from a study of PD-L1 blockade in urothelial cancer. For the study at large: The median number of T cells present in blood samples was approximately 130,000.

The germline V gene encodes CDR1 SGHTA and CDR2 FQGNSA. The CDR3 covers 13 residues. Trimming took 2 bases from V and 0 from J, leaving 2 bases between them. The time point: pretreatment peripheral blood. Each patient's cancer was a locally advanced or metastatic urothelial carcinoma. A total of 1 to 8 samples per patient were collected pretreatment and on-treatment. Each PCR reaction had synthetic TCR analog templates spiked into it. Sequencing was performed with immunoSEQ multiplex PCR; in TCRdb, only in-frame clones are kept and a portion is missing. The sample carries roughly 50,000 clones, around nine tenths recorded once.

The source was PBMCs, collected around atezolizumab (anti-PD-L1) treatment. This sequence was found in a woman aged 55 to 70 with urothelial cancer. The chain couples TRBV7-2 to TRBJ1-5; no reliable D call. CDR3: CASSLHSNQPQHF. The CDR3 nucleotides read TGTGCCAGCAGCTTACATAGCAATCAGCCCCAGCATTTT.